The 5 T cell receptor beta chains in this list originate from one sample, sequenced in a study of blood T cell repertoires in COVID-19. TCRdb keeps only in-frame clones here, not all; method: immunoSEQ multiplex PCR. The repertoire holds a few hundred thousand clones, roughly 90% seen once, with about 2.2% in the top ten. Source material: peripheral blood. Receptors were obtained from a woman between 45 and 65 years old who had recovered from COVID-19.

The CDR3 spells CAWRPTSGRWGDTQYF. CDR3 nucleotide sequence: TGTGCCTGGAGACCGACTAGCGGGAGATGGGGAGATACGCAGTATTTT. The chain recombines TRBV30 with TRBJ2-3; 12 bases are a match to TRBD2. V was clipped by 3 bases and J by 5 bases; unmatched bases: 9. CDR1 GTSNPN and CDR2 SVGIG come from the germline V gene (reference sequence). The length of the CDR3 is 16 residues.

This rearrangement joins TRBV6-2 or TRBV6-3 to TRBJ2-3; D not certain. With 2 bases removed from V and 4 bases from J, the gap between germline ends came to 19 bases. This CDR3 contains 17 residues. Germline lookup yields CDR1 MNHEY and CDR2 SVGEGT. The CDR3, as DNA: TGTGCCAGCAGTTACCCCCGGGTAGCCAGAGCCCCAGATACGCAGTATTTT. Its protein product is CASSYPRVARAPDTQYF.

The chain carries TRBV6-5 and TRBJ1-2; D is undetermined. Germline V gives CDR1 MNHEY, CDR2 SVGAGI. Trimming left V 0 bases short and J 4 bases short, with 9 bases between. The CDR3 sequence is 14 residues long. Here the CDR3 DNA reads TGTGCCAGCAGTTACTCCACACAGTCCTATGGCTACACCTTC. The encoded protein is CASSYSTQSYGYTF.

The CDR3 nucleotides read TGTGCCTGGGCGGAGCCAGGGGCCGTCTGGGGCTACTTC. It is translated as CAWAEPGAVWGYF. The rearrangement links TRBV30 to TRBJ2-7, with TRBD1 as a possible D gene (6 bases). V lost 5 bases and J 13 bases, leaving 24 bases between the germline ends. The CDR3 is made up of 13 amino acids. Germline V gives CDR1 GTSNPN, CDR2 SVGIG (reference sequence).

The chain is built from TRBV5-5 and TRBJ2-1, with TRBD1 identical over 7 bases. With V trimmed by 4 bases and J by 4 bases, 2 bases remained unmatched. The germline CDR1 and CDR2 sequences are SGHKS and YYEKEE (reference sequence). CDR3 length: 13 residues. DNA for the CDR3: TGTGCCAGCAGCATGGGACAGTACAATGAGCAGTTCTTC. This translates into CASSMGQYNEQFF.